This T cell receptor (beta chain) was recovered during a study of blood T cell repertoires in COVID-19. Germline V gene lookup returns CDR1 MNHEY and CDR2 SVGEGT. CDR3 length: 13 amino acids. Trimming took off 2 bases at V and 10 bases at J, with 14 bases between the two ends. All recovered Cohort 3 donors got two negative PCRs, got clearance, or saw symptom resolution. Original handling: Reference gene primers were amplified, and this amplification served to estimate nucleated cell counts. Clones were sequenced by immunoSEQ multiplex PCR, and TCRdb holds only the in-frame ones, with some missing. Clone size and the V and J calls come from that table; the DNA yielded D and trimming. The table has around 300,000 clones, about 87% seen once.

The genes are TRBV6-2 or TRBV6-3 and TRBJ1-1; D possibly corresponds to TRBD1 (6 bases). The sequence was collected from a woman aged 25-40 years who had recovered from COVID-19. Sequencing used PBMCs or T cells enriched from blood (not recorded which). The CDR3 DNA reads TGTGCCAGCAGTTACGGGGGGCGCGGGGGAGCTTTCTTT. Its translation: CASSYGGRGGAFF.